These 32 T cell receptor beta chains came from one sample sequenced in a study of blood T cells in healthy people across ages (dated by TCRdb to between 2014 and 2017). The library was prepared using 5' RACE. Reads for this sample came from an Illumina HiSeq 2500. A second PCR of about 6 to 12 cycles was run with a J-beta primer mix and a sample-barcoded 5' primer. Starting from the raw public reads, TCRdb applied fastp trimming at Q25, assembled clones with MiXCR and retained in-frame beta chains. Every entry covers one CDR3 protein and lists the most common genes and DNA from its rows. The sample yields 550,000 to 650,000 distinct CDR3 sequences; around 31% were counted once. The ten largest clones represent more than 15% of the sample. The sample consisted of blood. Every receptor here comes from an elderly woman in good health.

With regard to this clonotype: Its ends do not fully match the called genes, so a read error is possible. The chain employs TRBV7-6 and TRBJ1-2; 7 bases line up with TRBD1. Per the germline V gene, CDR1 is SGHVS and CDR2 is FNYEAQ. The length of the CDR3 is 13 residues. The CDR3, as DNA: TGTGCCAGCAGCTTAACAGGGGAATATGACTACACCTTC. Its translation: CASSLTGEYDYTF.

The chain joins TRBV15 to TRBJ2-7; D unclear. V lost 0 bases to trimming and J lost 2 bases, with 11 bases between them. The CDR3 consists of 15 residues. The V gene's germline CDR1 is LNHNV and CDR2 YYDKDF (reference sequence). The CDR3 sequence is CATSRDSGETYEQYF. DNA of the CDR3: TGTGCCACCAGCAGAGATTCTGGGGAAACCTACGAGCAGTACTTC.

This clonotype was counted ten times or more. The chain couples TRBV7-2 to TRBJ2-4; tentatively, D is TRBD2 (6 bases). The V and J ends lost 1 base and 8 bases respectively, with 12 bases between them. The CDR3 has 14 residues. In germline, CDR1 is SGHTA, CDR2 FQGNSA. CDR3 amino acids: CASSLGLGGDIQYF. The CDR3 DNA follows: TGTGCCAGCAGCTTAGGTTTGGGGGGAGACATTCAGTACTTC.

This clonotype was recorded many times. The V call is TRBV20-1, the J call TRBJ2-1, with D possibly TRBD1 on 6 matching bases. V lost 5 bases and J 0 bases, leaving 17 bases between the germline ends. The CDR3 contains 16 residues. In germline, CDR1 is DFQATT, CDR2 SNEGSKA (reference sequence). CDR3 nucleotide sequence: TGCAGTGCTGCACGGCTAGGGGGAGACTCCTACAATGAGCAGTTCTTC. The encoded protein is CSAARLGGDSYNEQFF.

The V gene is TRBV6-2 or TRBV6-3, the J gene TRBJ1-1, with 7 bases aligning to TRBD1. There are 12 residues in the CDR3. Trimming at V came to 6 bases and at J to 8 bases, leaving 6 bases not matched to a gene. The germline CDR1 and CDR2 sequences are MNHEY and SVGEGT. CDR3 nucleotides: TGTGCCAGCAGAACAACAGGGGTCGAAGCTTTCTTT. Protein sequence: CASRTTGVEAFF.

The rearrangement links TRBV29-1 to TRBJ2-7; D gene unclear. The CDR3 loop spans 15 amino acids. The V gene's germline CDR1 is SQVTM and CDR2 ANQGSEA. The V end was cut by 0 bases, the J end by 0 bases, with 12 bases between. The CDR3 nucleotides are TGCAGCGTTGAAGATGGCCGAAAAAGCTCCTACGAGCAGTACTTC. Protein sequence: CSVEDGRKSSYEQYF.

V is TRBV10-3 and J is TRBJ2-3; 7 bases fit TRBD1. Germline V CDR1 and CDR2: ENHRY, SYGVKD. The CDR3 sequence is 15 residues long. After removal of 4 bases from V and 5 bases from J, the junction contained 9 bases not matched to a gene. The CDR3 loop reads CAISGVTGLRDTQYF. For the CDR3, the DNA is TGTGCCATCAGTGGGGTGACAGGGTTGAGAGATACGCAGTATTTT.

In regard to this clonotype: A read error may explain this, as a much larger clone is one base away. The rearrangement joins TRBV6-4 to TRBJ2-5; TRBD2 agrees at 8 bases. Germline V gene lookup returns CDR1 MRHNA and CDR2 SNTAGT. With V trimmed by 0 bases and J by 11 bases, 5 bases remained unmatched. There are 13 residues in the CDR3. The CDR3 DNA follows: TGTGCCAGCAGTGACTCCGGGGGGGCTCAACAGTACTTC. It specifies CASSDSGGAQQYF.

This clonotype was found a few times. The V call is TRBV27, the J call TRBJ1-4, with 10 bases identical to TRBD1. The CDR3 spans 18 residues. Germline values: CDR1 MNHEY, CDR2 SMNVEV (reference sequence). V shed 6 bases, J shed 8 bases, and the junction held 18 bases outside the gene matches. CDR3: CASSSTGQGGGTWEKLFF. DNA of the CDR3: TGTGCCAGCAGCTCGACTGGACAGGGGGGTGGCACTTGGGAAAAACTGTTTTTT.

This clonotype appeared a few times. The J gene is TRBJ2-5, the V gene TRBV20-1; TRBD2 matches at 7 bases. After removal of 2 bases from V and 4 bases from J, the junction contained 10 bases not matched to a gene. The germline V gene has CDR1 DFQATT and CDR2 SNEGSKA (reference sequence). This CDR3 comprises 15 residues. The CDR3: CSARPRTRRRETQYF. CDR3 DNA sequence: TGCAGTGCTAGACCAAGGACTAGGCGAAGAGAGACCCAGTACTTC.

Worth noting for this clonotype: A much larger clone differs by one base, so this may be a read error. The gene calls are TRBV4-1 and TRBJ2-3; 9 bases align to TRBD1. Germline V gene sequence: CDR1 MGHRA, CDR2 YSYEKL. This CDR3 has 18 amino acids. Trimming cost V 0 bases and J 3 bases; bases outside gene matches: 10. CDR3 coding DNA: TGCGCCAGCAGCCAAGAGGACAGGGGTACAACCGGAACAGATACGCAGTATTTT. Encoded protein: CASSQEDRGTTGTDTQYF.

The chain is built from TRBV15 and TRBJ2-1; D is possibly TRBD2 (6 bases). Trimming removed 7 bases from V and 4 bases from J, with 17 bases in between. The CDR3 spans 15 residues. Germline V gene sequence: CDR1 LNHNV, CDR2 YYDKDF (reference sequence). The CDR3 nucleotides are TGTGCCACCACGGGGGATGACGCAGTATACAATGAGCAGTTCTTC. Its translation is CATTGDDAVYNEQFF. Based on the CDR3 plus reference TRBV15 and TRBJ2-1, the full variable domain is DAMVIQNPRYQVTQFGKPVTLSCSQTLNHNVMYWYQQKSSQAPKLLFHYYDKDFNNEADTPDNFQSRRPNTSFCFLDIRSPGLGDTAMYLCATTGDDAVYNEQFFGPGTRLTVL.

The chain recombines TRBV7-8 with TRBJ2-5, with D perhaps TRBD2 (6 bases). The J call could be wrong; TRBJ2-7 is a better fit for the DNA end. CDR1 and CDR2 (germline): SGHVS, FQNEAQ. The CDR3 is 15 residues long. The CDR3: CASSSLPQRAYEQYF. The DNA of the CDR3 is TGTGCCAGCAGCTCCCTCCCCCAGCGGGCGTACGAGCAGTACTTC.

There are many counts of this clonotype. The chain carries TRBV6-5 and TRBJ1-5; 7 bases are a match to TRBD1. Trimming cost V 5 bases and J 3 bases; bases outside gene matches: 10. The length of the CDR3 is 16 residues. Per the germline V gene, CDR1 is MNHEY and CDR2 is SVGAGI. CDR3 sequence (DNA): TGTGCCAGCAGTCGATTCCCCGGGACAGACAATCAGCCCCAGCATTTT. It encodes CASSRFPGTDNQPQHF.

This clonotype was recorded at least ten times. The V gene is TRBV7-8, the J gene TRBJ1-5, with D perhaps TRBD1 (5 bases). CDR1 and CDR2 from the germline V gene are SGHVS and FQNEAQ. V gave up 5 bases and J gave up 6 bases, with 11 bases separating them. This CDR3 spans 13 amino acids. This CDR3 is CASSADRVQPQHF. CDR3 DNA: TGTGCCAGCAGCGCAGACAGAGTTCAGCCCCAGCATTTT.

This clonotype was seen at least ten times. The V and J genes are TRBV20-1 and TRBJ2-4, with 14 bases that match TRBD2. Germline CDR1 and CDR2: DFQATT and SNEGSKA (reference sequence). Trimming at V came to 6 bases and at J to 9 bases, leaving 10 bases not matched to a gene. This CDR3 is 15 amino acids long. Here the CDR3 reads CSATGLAGVGGIQYF. The CDR3 DNA sequence: TGCAGTGCAACGGGACTAGCGGGGGTCGGAGGCATTCAGTACTTC.

On this clonotype: A much larger clone differs by one base, so this may be a read error. The genes are TRBV6-1 and TRBJ2-3; possibly TRBD1 or TRBD2 for D (5 bases each). This CDR3 is 15 amino acids long. V was shortened by 6 bases and J by 2 bases, with 15 bases between the two germline ends. Germline-derived CDR1 and CDR2 are MNHNS and SASEGT. CDR3 amino acids: CASSLRDGSTDTQYF. The CDR3 DNA sequence: TGTGCCAGCAGCCTAAGGGACGGGTCCACAGATACGCAGTATTTT.

This clonotype occurred a few times. A read error may be the cause here, since a much bigger clone is one base away. The chain couples TRBV12-3 or TRBV12-4 to TRBJ2-1; D possibly corresponds to TRBD2 (5 bases). The DNA end is a closer match to TRBJ2-7, so the J assignment may be wrong. The CDR3 totals 14 residues. CDR3 DNA: TGTGCCAGCAGTTTATCCGGGGAATCCAATGAGCAGTACTTC. This sequence encodes CASSLSGESNEQYF.

Ten or more counts support this clonotype. The J gene is TRBJ1-2, the V gene TRBV30; weak D call: TRBD1 (6 bases). Trimming cost V 0 bases and J 1 base, with 12 bases left between them. The CDR3 totals 15 residues. The germline CDR1 and CDR2 sequences are GTSNPN and SVGIG (reference sequence). CDR3 sequence reads: CAWSVDSYYNYGYTF. The CDR3 bases are TGTGCCTGGAGTGTGGACAGCTACTATAACTATGGCTACACCTTC. The variable domain in full, with the rest retrieved from reference TRBV30 and TRBJ1-2, is SQTIHQWPATLVQPVGSPLSLECTVEGTSNPNLYWYRQAAGRGLQLLFYSVGIGQISSEVPQNLSASRPQDRQFILSSKKLLLSDSGFYLCAWSVDSYYNYGYTFGSGTRLTVV.

About this clonotype itself: A much larger clone lies a single base off, so this may be a read error. The conserved phenylalanine or tryptophan is not found at the CDR3 terminus, so this likely reflects a read error. This sequence joins TRBV5-4 and TRBJ2-5; no clear D. The CDR3 spans 14 residues. V was shortened by 1 base and J by 1 base, with 8 bases between the two germline ends. CDR1 is SGHNT and CDR2 is YYREEE in the germline V gene (reference sequence). The CDR3 sequence is CASSLLAAQETQYC. The CDR3, as DNA: TGTGCCAGCAGCTTGTTGGCAGCCCAAGAGACCCAGTACTGC.

The chain carries TRBV10-2 and TRBJ2-2, with unresolved D. CDR1 and CDR2 from the germline V gene are WSHSY and SAAADI. CDR3 size: 15 residues. Trimming removed 1 base at V and 3 bases at J, with 9 bases between. CDR3 region: CASSEWEPDTGELFF. CDR3 DNA: TGCGCCAGCAGTGAGTGGGAACCGGACACCGGGGAGCTGTTTTTT.

A remark on this clonotype: This may be a read error: a much more frequent sequence differs by one nucleotide. This chain uses TRBV20-1 with TRBJ2-3; 7 bases are a match to TRBD2. This CDR3 contains 13 residues. V trimming: 5 bases; J trimming: 7 bases; junction bases outside the gene matches: 9. Germline CDR1 reads DFQATT; CDR2 reads SNEGSKA (reference sequence). CDR3 protein: CSAATTSWNTQYF. The CDR3 coding sequence is TGCAGTGCTGCGACGACTAGCTGGAATACGCAGTATTTT.

This clonotype was recorded a few times. The gene calls are TRBV5-5 and TRBJ2-5; weak D call: TRBD1 (5 bases). The CDR3 contains 17 residues. The germline V gene encodes CDR1 SGHKS and CDR2 YYEKEE (reference sequence). With 0 bases removed from V and 1 base from J, the gap between germline ends came to 16 bases. Here the CDR3 reads CASSLVLQDVFQETQYF. CDR3 sequence (DNA): TGTGCCAGCAGCTTGGTGCTACAGGATGTGTTCCAAGAGACCCAGTACTTC.

This clonotype was detected a few times. This may come from a read error, since a much larger clone is one base off. The genes are TRBV12-3 or TRBV12-4 and TRBJ2-7; 12 bases align to TRBD1. This CDR3 is built from 15 residues. J gave up 9 bases and V 6 bases, and 12 bases lay outside the gene matches. The CDR3 sequence: CASSYPGQGAGGQYF. CDR3 DNA sequence: TGTGCCAGCAGCTATCCGGGACAGGGGGCCGGGGGGCAGTACTTC.

This clonotype was observed many times. This chain uses TRBV20-1 with TRBJ1-4; D unresolved. CDR3 size: 14 residues. V dropped 4 bases and J dropped 2 bases, with 11 bases sitting between them. CDR1 and CDR2 (germline): DFQATT, SNEGSKA (reference sequence). The CDR3 region is CSAIMTDTNEKLFF. The CDR3 DNA reads as TGCAGTGCTATCATGACGGATACTAATGAAAAACTGTTTTTT.

This clonotype occurred many times. The rearrangement uses TRBV6-6 and TRBJ1-5; tentative D call: TRBD1 (6 bases). The CDR3 extends over 16 amino acids. The germline gives CDR1 MNHNY, CDR2 SVGAGI (reference sequence). V was trimmed by 10 bases and J by 1 base, leaving 20 bases between them. The CDR3, as DNA: TGTGCCACAGGAGGGGGGGGCGGGGGAAGCAATCAGCCCCAGCATTTT. This gives the protein CATGGGGGGSNQPQHF.

Only one count was recorded for this clonotype. This could be a read error, since a much larger clone is one nucleotide away. This chain connects TRBV7-9 to TRBJ1-6, with D perhaps TRBD1 (5 bases). CDR1 SEHNR and CDR2 FQNEAQ come from the germline V gene (reference sequence). The CDR3 loop spans 14 amino acids. The CDR3 loop reads CTSSLVQGHSPLHF. In DNA form, the CDR3 reads TGTACCAGCAGCTTAGTCCAGGGTCATTCACCCCTCCACTTT. The variable domain in full, with the rest retrieved from reference TRBV7-9 and TRBJ1-6, is DTGVSQNPRHKITKRGQNVTFRCDPISEHNRLYWYRQTLGQGPEFLTYFQNEAQLEKSRLLSDRFSAERPKGSFSTLEIQRTEQGDSAMYLCTSSLVQGHSPLHFGNGTRLTVT.

This clonotype has at least ten counts. V gene TRBV18 combines with J gene TRBJ1-1; 9 positions match TRBD1. Looked up from germline, CDR1 is KGHSH and CDR2 is LQKENI. The ends lost 3 bases at V and 5 bases at J; junction bases unmatched: 7. CDR3 length: 15 amino acids. The CDR3 nucleotides read TGTGCCAGCTCACCCGGGACAGGGAGGTGGACTGAAGCTTTCTTT. Its protein product is CASSPGTGRWTEAFF. Supplemented by reference TRBV18 and TRBJ1-1, the full variable domain reads NAGVMQNPRHLVRRRGQEARLRCSPMKGHSHVYWYRQLPEEGLKFMVYLQKENIIDESGMPKERFSAEFPKEGPSILRIQQVVRGDSAAYFCASSPGTGRWTEAFFGQGTRLTVV.

This clonotype was recorded at least ten times. The CDR3 sequence: CASSNTGGNSPLHF. As DNA, the CDR3 is TGTGCCAGCAGCAACACCGGGGGGAATTCACCCCTCCACTTT. The chain joins TRBV7-2 to TRBJ1-6; D may be TRBD1 (5 bases). The V and J ends lost 5 bases and 7 bases respectively, with 12 bases between them. The germline CDR1 and CDR2 sequences are SGHTA and FQGNSA. The length of the CDR3 is 14 residues. Full variable domain (rest looked up from reference TRBV7-2 and TRBJ1-6): GAGVSQSPSNKVTEKGKDVELRCDPISGHTALYWYRQSLGQGLEFLIYFQGNSAPDKSGLPSDRFSAERTGGSVSTLTIQRTQQEDSAVYLCASSNTGGNSPLHFGNGTRLTVT.

The chain couples TRBV6-6 to TRBJ1-2, with D hard to call. The CDR3 consists of 14 residues. Germline V lookup: CDR1 MNHNY, CDR2 SVGAGI (reference sequence). Trimming shortened V by 8 bases and J by 7 bases, and 20 bases separated the two germline ends. The CDR3 loop is CASGRDPGRPGYTF. The CDR3 DNA follows: TGTGCCAGCGGCCGGGATCCTGGTAGGCCTGGCTACACCTTC.

This clonotype appeared many times. This chain links TRBV7-9 with TRBJ2-5, with D perhaps matching TRBD2 (6 bases). The CDR3 consists of 16 residues. The V end lost 4 bases, the J end lost 2 bases, and 17 bases lay between the germline ends. Germline V gene data show CDR1 as SEHNR and CDR2 as FQNEAQ (reference sequence). The CDR3 sequence is CASSSSGFGGQETQYF. The CDR3 DNA reads TGTGCCAGCAGCTCCTCCGGGTTCGGGGGACAAGAGACCCAGTACTTC.

This sequence joins TRBV20-1 and TRBJ2-3; perhaps TRBD1 as D (6 bases). The CDR3 is 13 amino acids. The V end was cut by 6 bases, the J end by 4 bases, with 14 bases between. Germline assignment: CDR1 DFQATT and CDR2 SNEGSKA (reference sequence). The CDR3 DNA sequence: TGCAGTGCCCCGGCGGCAGGGGCAGATACGCAGTATTTT. It codes for CSAPAAGADTQYF.